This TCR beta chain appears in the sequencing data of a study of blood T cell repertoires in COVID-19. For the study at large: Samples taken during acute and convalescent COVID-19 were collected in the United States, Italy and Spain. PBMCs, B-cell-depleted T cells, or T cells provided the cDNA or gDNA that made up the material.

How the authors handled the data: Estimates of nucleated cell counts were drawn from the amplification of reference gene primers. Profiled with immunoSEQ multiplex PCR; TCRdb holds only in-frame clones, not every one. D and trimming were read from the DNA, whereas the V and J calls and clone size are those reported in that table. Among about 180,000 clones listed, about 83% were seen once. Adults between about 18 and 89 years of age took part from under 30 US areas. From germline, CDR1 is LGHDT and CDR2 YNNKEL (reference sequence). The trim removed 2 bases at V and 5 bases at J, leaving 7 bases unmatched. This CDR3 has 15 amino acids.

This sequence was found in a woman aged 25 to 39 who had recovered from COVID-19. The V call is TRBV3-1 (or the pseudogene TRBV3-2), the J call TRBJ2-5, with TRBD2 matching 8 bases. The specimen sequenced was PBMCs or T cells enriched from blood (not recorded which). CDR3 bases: TGTGCCAGCAGCCAATTGCATGGACTAGCTGAGACCCAGTACTTC. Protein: CASSQLHGLAETQYF.